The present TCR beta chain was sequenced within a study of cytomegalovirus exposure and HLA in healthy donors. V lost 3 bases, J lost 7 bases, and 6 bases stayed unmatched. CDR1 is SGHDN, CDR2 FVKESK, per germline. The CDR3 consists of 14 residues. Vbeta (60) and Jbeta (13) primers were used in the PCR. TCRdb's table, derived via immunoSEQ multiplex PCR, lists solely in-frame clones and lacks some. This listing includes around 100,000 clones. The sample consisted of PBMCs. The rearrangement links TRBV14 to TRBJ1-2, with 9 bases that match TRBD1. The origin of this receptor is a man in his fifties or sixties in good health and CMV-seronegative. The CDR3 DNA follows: TGTGCCAGCAGCCAGAGCACAGGGGGCATTGGCTACACCTTC. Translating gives CASSQSTGGIGYTF.